This TCR beta chain was sequenced during a study of human T cells and chemical hapten exposure. Whole-study context: Slight volume differences across pooled libraries mainly accounted for varying per-sample TCR yields. General observations from the study: Expanded TCRs made up significantly more big CDR3 similarity clusters than controls did.

The time point was: patch test 2, 6 weeks after DPC sensitization. Treatment meaning: therapeutic diphenylcyclopropenone sensitization with weekly scalp DPC. Blood draws came first, before each patch test. Per the germline V gene, CDR1 is SQVTM and CDR2 is ANQGSEA. V was clipped by 4 bases and J by 5 bases, with 17 bases between them. This CDR3 comprises 14 residues. As the library was built, unique molecular identifiers were attached to individual cDNA molecules. Each CDR3 protein gets one entry after TCRdb re-called the RACE reads with MiXCR. The sample shows about 82,000 distinct CDR3 sequences, around 7% of them seen only once. This clonotype has at least ten counts. What it binds is unknown.

The sample in question was whole blood, obtained in connection with sensitization to the hapten diphenylcyclopropenone (DPC). The sequence derives from a woman aged 30 to 39 with alopecia areata. Some clones in this sample may be carry-over from other donors' samples. The chain carries TRBV29-1 and TRBJ1-1, with D perhaps matching TRBD1 (6 bases). This CDR3 reads CSVVRRGLETEAFF. The CDR3 coding sequence is TGCAGCGTTGTGCGGAGGGGGTTAGAGACTGAAGCTTTCTTT.